The rows below give T cell receptor beta chains drawn from one sample of a study of T cell responses to AZD1222 COVID-19 vaccine. The table came from immunoSEQ multiplex PCR; TCRdb's copy has only in-frame clones and leaves some out. This sample has 100,000 or so clones, with over 75% found just once. Sample: peripheral blood, taken on day 0 of AZD1222 vaccination. The receptors derive from an adult in good health. Each CDR3 is given with its conserved first and last residue. D genes are given only for firm matches. Rows may omit the clone size; those that give it use once, few, many or a size class.

v_call: TRBV7-9; d_call: -; clone_size: -; j_call: TRBJ2-6; cdr3_aa: CASSLGGTTEANVLTF; cdr3_nt: TGTGCCAGCAGCCTAGGAGGGACGACGGAGGCCAACGTCCTGACTTTC
v_call: TRBV11-1; d_call: -; clone_size: -; j_call: TRBJ2-1; cdr3_aa: CASSRDSNYNEQFF; cdr3_nt: TGTGCCAGCAGCAGAGACTCGAACTACAATGAGCAGTTCTTC
v_call: TRBV28; d_call: TRBD1; clone_size: -; j_call: TRBJ1-6; cdr3_aa: CASRFTVSAGGSSYSPLHF; cdr3_nt: TGTGCCAGCAGATTCACGGTGTCCGCAGGGGGCAGCAGCTATTCACCCCTCCACTTT
v_call: TRBV28; d_call: TRBD2; clone_size: -; j_call: TRBJ2-1; cdr3_aa: CASRRRGSSYNEQFF; cdr3_nt: TGTGCCAGCAGGAGGCGGGGGAGCTCCTACAATGAGCAGTTCTTC
v_call: TRBV7-8; d_call: TRBD1; clone_size: -; j_call: TRBJ1-6; cdr3_aa: CASRSGQEDSPLHF; cdr3_nt: TGTGCCAGCAGGTCCGGACAGGAAGATTCACCCCTCCACTTT
v_call: TRBV28; d_call: TRBD1; clone_size: -; j_call: TRBJ2-7; cdr3_aa: CASEGQGAFEQYF; cdr3_nt: TGTGCCAGCGAGGGACAGGGGGCTTTCGAGCAGTACTTC
v_call: TRBV2; d_call: -; clone_size: -; j_call: TRBJ1-5; cdr3_aa: CASSENRENQPQHF; cdr3_nt: TGTGCCAGCAGTGAGAACAGGGAGAATCAGCCCCAGCATTTT
v_call: TRBV5-1; d_call: -; clone_size: -; j_call: TRBJ2-2; cdr3_aa: CASSLEGTGELFF; cdr3_nt: TGCGCCAGCAGCTTGGAAGGGACCGGGGAGCTGTTTTTT
v_call: TRBV6-1; d_call: TRBD1; clone_size: once; j_call: TRBJ1-6; cdr3_aa: CASSETGGHNSPLHF; cdr3_nt: TGTGCCAGCAGTGAAACAGGGGGACATAATTCACCCCTCCACTTT
v_call: TRBV19; d_call: TRBD1; clone_size: -; j_call: TRBJ1-5; cdr3_aa: CASKDTGGVMNQPQHF; cdr3_nt: TGTGCCAGTAAGGATACAGGGGGAGTTATGAATCAGCCCCAGCATTTT
v_call: TRBV7-6; d_call: -; clone_size: -; j_call: TRBJ1-5; cdr3_aa: CASSLDSGQPQHF; cdr3_nt: TGTGCCAGCAGCTTAGATTCGGGTCAGCCCCAGCATTTT
v_call: TRBV5-1; d_call: -; clone_size: -; j_call: TRBJ2-7; cdr3_aa: CASNLRDRPYEQYF; cdr3_nt: TGCGCCAGCAACCTCCGGGACCGACCCTACGAGCAGTACTTC
v_call: TRBV5-8; d_call: TRBD1; clone_size: -; j_call: TRBJ1-5; cdr3_aa: CASSFLTGDSNQPQHF; cdr3_nt: TGTGCCAGCAGCTTCCTTACAGGGGATAGCAATCAGCCCCAGCATTTT
v_call: TRBV18; d_call: -; clone_size: -; j_call: TRBJ2-5; cdr3_aa: CASSREHRGGETQYF; cdr3_nt: TGTGCCAGCTCGCGAGAGCACAGGGGAGGAGAGACCCAGTACTTC